This is a list of T cell receptor beta chains from one sample in a study of blood T cell repertoires in COVID-19. Using immunoSEQ multiplex PCR, the repertoire was profiled, and TCRdb retains in-frame clones only, with some absent. This table has tens of thousands of clones, 85% to 90% appearing once. Sequenced input: peripheral blood. Receptors were obtained from a man at least 80 years old with acute or convalescent COVID-19. The CDR3 runs from the conserved cysteine through the conserved F or W. A D gene is named only where the DNA matches it firmly.

V gene: TRBV18; J gene: TRBJ2-2; D gene: -; CDR3 protein: CASSPRFVTGELFF; CDR3 DNA: TGTGCCAGCTCACCCCGTTTTGTCACCGGGGAGCTGTTTTTT
V gene: TRBV6-5; J gene: TRBJ1-6; D gene: TRBD1; CDR3 protein: CASSRQGGSPLHF; CDR3 DNA: TGTGCCAGCAGTCGACAGGGCGGCTCACCCCTCCACTTT
V gene: TRBV28; J gene: TRBJ1-2; D gene: -; CDR3 protein: CASSLGPYTGYVGYTF; CDR3 DNA: TGTGCCAGCAGTTTAGGCCCCTATACAGGGTATGTTGGCTACACCTTC
V gene: TRBV29-1; J gene: TRBJ2-7; D gene: TRBD1; CDR3 protein: CSVSTDRLSSYEQYF; CDR3 DNA: TGCAGCGTCTCTACGGACAGGCTAAGCTCCTACGAGCAGTACTTC
V gene: TRBV5-1; J gene: TRBJ2-1; D gene: TRBD2; CDR3 protein: CASSLITGLAVSYNEQFF; CDR3 DNA: TGCGCCAGCAGCTTGATAACCGGACTAGCGGTTTCCTACAATGAGCAGTTCTTC
V gene: TRBV19; J gene: TRBJ2-6; D gene: -; CDR3 protein: CASHEWGLLSGANVLTF; CDR3 DNA: TGTGCCAGCCATGAATGGGGACTGCTCTCTGGGGCCAACGTCCTGACTTTC
V gene: TRBV5-5; J gene: TRBJ2-3; D gene: -; CDR3 protein: CASSLGGGTDTQYF; CDR3 DNA: TGTGCCAGCAGCTTAGGGGGGGGCACAGATACGCAGTATTTT
V gene: TRBV6-5; J gene: TRBJ1-2; D gene: TRBD1; CDR3 protein: CASSGAGTGNYGYTF; CDR3 DNA: TGTGCCAGCAGCGGAGCTGGGACAGGGAACTATGGCTACACCTTC
V gene: TRBV3-1/TRBV3-2; J gene: TRBJ2-7; D gene: -; CDR3 protein: CASSQDRRGHEQYF; CDR3 DNA: TGTGCCAGCAGCCAAGATCGGAGGGGGCACGAGCAGTACTTC
V gene: TRBV5-1; J gene: TRBJ2-7; D gene: -; CDR3 protein: CASSLEGVGEQYF; CDR3 DNA: TGCGCCAGCAGCTTGGAGGGGGTTGGGGAGCAGTACTTC
V gene: TRBV5-1; J gene: TRBJ1-2; D gene: TRBD1; CDR3 protein: CASSSSIGQGAASNYGYTF; CDR3 DNA: TGCGCCAGCAGCTCAAGCATTGGACAGGGGGCGGCTTCGAACTATGGCTACACCTTC
V gene: TRBV7-2; J gene: TRBJ2-5; D gene: -; CDR3 protein: CASTRHGGRGETQYF; CDR3 DNA: TGTGCCAGCACCCGTCACGGGGGGCGGGGGGAGACCCAGTACTTC
V gene: TRBV28; J gene: TRBJ2-1; D gene: TRBD1; CDR3 protein: CASSLGGVRTNEQFF; CDR3 DNA: TGTGCCAGCAGTCTAGGGGGCGTCAGAACCAATGAGCAGTTCTTC
V gene: TRBV27; J gene: TRBJ1-2; D gene: -; CDR3 protein: CASRTGNPTYGYTF; CDR3 DNA: TGTGCCAGCAGGACGGGAAATCCTACATATGGCTACACCTTC
V gene: TRBV6-5; J gene: TRBJ2-5; D gene: TRBD2; CDR3 protein: CASSSGAARTQYF; CDR3 DNA: TGTGCCAGCTCTAGCGGGGCCGCTCGGACCCAGTACTTC
V gene: TRBV5-1; J gene: TRBJ1-2; D gene: -; CDR3 protein: CASSFPGSNYGYTF; CDR3 DNA: TGCGCCAGCAGCTTTCCCGGGAGTAACTATGGCTACACCTTC
V gene: TRBV11-2; J gene: TRBJ2-1; D gene: TRBD1; CDR3 protein: CASSLLRAGGYNEQFF; CDR3 DNA: TGTGCCAGCAGCCTTCTCAGGGCAGGGGGCTACAATGAGCAGTTCTTC
V gene: TRBV11-3; J gene: TRBJ1-1; D gene: -; CDR3 protein: CASSLYQSTEAFF; CDR3 DNA: TGTGCCAGCAGCCTATACCAAAGCACTGAAGCTTTCTTT
V gene: TRBV19; J gene: TRBJ2-7; D gene: -; CDR3 protein: CASSTQGGYEQYF; CDR3 DNA: TGTGCCAGTAGTACCCAAGGGGGTTACGAGCAGTACTTC
V gene: TRBV5-1; J gene: TRBJ1-6; D gene: -; CDR3 protein: CASSLERGNSPLHF; CDR3 DNA: TGCGCCAGCTCGCTTGAGAGGGGGAATTCACCCCTCCACTTT
V gene: TRBV19; J gene: TRBJ1-6; D gene: -; CDR3 protein: CASSKAQGVNSPLHF; CDR3 DNA: TGTGCCAGTAGTAAAGCGCAGGGTGTTAATTCACCCCTCCACTTT
V gene: TRBV9; J gene: TRBJ1-2; D gene: TRBD1; CDR3 protein: CASSVLPGQGYGYTF; CDR3 DNA: TGTGCCAGCAGCGTACTTCCGGGACAGGGCTATGGCTACACCTTC
V gene: TRBV30; J gene: TRBJ1-5; D gene: -; CDR3 protein: CAWSGGINQPQHF; CDR3 DNA: TGTGCCTGGAGTGGAGGGATCAATCAGCCCCAGCATTTT
V gene: TRBV24-1; J gene: TRBJ1-4; D gene: TRBD1; CDR3 protein: CATSERQGPNEKLFF; CDR3 DNA: TGTGCCACCAGTGAGCGACAGGGACCTAATGAAAAACTGTTTTTT